The 13 T cell receptor beta chains in this list originate from one sample, sequenced in a study of PD-1 blockade in classical Hodgkin lymphoma. This table comes from immunoSEQ multiplex PCR, and its TCRdb copy is limited to in-frame clones, with some not included. The sample records around 65,000 clones, 88% being singletons. Exposure to brentuximab vedotin varied, and each patient had relapsed following autologous stem cell transplantation. This specimen consisted of peripheral blood mononuclear cells (PBMCs), obtained at baseline. These receptors all come from a human donor with classical Hodgkin lymphoma.

The gene calls are TRBV7-2 and TRBJ1-6; 10 nucleotides match TRBD1. The CDR3 length is 15 residues. Germline lookup yields CDR1 SGHTA and CDR2 FQGNSA. J gave up 8 bases and V 5 bases, and 6 bases lay outside the gene matches. DNA for the CDR3: TGTGCCAGCAGCCGAATCGGGACAGGGGATTCACCCCTCCACTTT. It encodes CASSRIGTGDSPLHF.

In its sample, this clone was seen a few times. The chain is built from TRBV21-1 and TRBJ1-1. TRBV21-1 represents a pseudogene. This CDR3 region has 13 residues. CDR3 DNA sequence: TGTGCCACTGAGGTTAGGGTAGGCACTGAAGCTTTCTTT. It codes for CATEVRVGTEAFF.

V gene TRBV19 combines with J gene TRBJ1-2, with TRBD1 as a possible D gene (5 bases). The germline V gene encodes CDR1 LNHDA and CDR2 SQIVND (reference sequence). V lost 5 bases to trimming and J lost 4 bases, with 14 bases between them. The CDR3 is 14 residues long. The CDR3 DNA follows: TGTGCCAGTAGTCACCGGGGGACTCTCTATGGCTACACCTTC. Its protein product is CASSHRGTLYGYTF.

This clone has just a few counts. The V gene is TRBV6-1, the J gene TRBJ1-2; D is perhaps TRBD1 (6 bases). CDR1 and CDR2 from the germline V gene are MNHNS and SASEGT. The length of the CDR3 is 15 residues. Trimming took off 1 base at V and 4 bases at J, with 13 bases between the two ends. The CDR3, as DNA: TGTGCCAGCAGTGAAGGGCCAGGGGAGGGCTATGGCTACACCTTC. This codes for CASSEGPGEGYGYTF.

This chain connects TRBV7-2 to TRBJ2-4; the D is unclear. V shed 1 base and J shed 11 bases, with 6 bases lying between them. Germline CDR1 and CDR2: SGHTA and FQGNSA. The CDR3 runs to 11 residues. The chain's CDR3 is CASSLDRLQYF. The CDR3 DNA sequence: TGTGCCAGCAGCTTAGACCGACTTCAGTACTTC.

The rearrangement links TRBV9 to TRBJ2-2, with a tentative D call TRBD1 (6 bases). CDR1 and CDR2 from the germline V gene are SGDLS and YYNGEE. V lost 5 bases to trimming and J lost 7 bases, with 9 bases between them. This CDR3 has 12 amino acids. CDR3 sequence: CASRQGGGELFF. The CDR3, as DNA: TGTGCCAGCAGACAGGGTGGCGGGGAGCTGTTTTTT. Full variable domain (missing parts from reference TRBV9 and TRBJ2-2): DSGVTQTPKHLITATGQRVTLRCSPRSGDLSVYWYQQSLDQGLQFLIQYYNGEERAKGNILERFSAQQFPDLHSELNLSSLELGDSALYFCASRQGGGELFFGEGSRLTVL.

The V and J genes are TRBV25-1 and TRBJ2-1; the match to TRBD2 covers 8 bases. Germline CDR1 is MGHDK and CDR2 is SYGVNS. This CDR3 is built from 17 residues. V lost 1 base and J lost 0; bases outside the gene matches: 5. The CDR3 sequence: CASSEFRGGSSYNEQFF. CDR3 nucleotide sequence: TGTGCCAGCAGTGAATTTCGGGGGGGCAGCTCCTACAATGAGCAGTTCTTC.

This chain uses TRBV7-2 with TRBJ1-1, with D perhaps matching TRBD1 (5 bases). V gave up 5 bases and J gave up 11 bases, with 18 bases separating them. The CDR3 covers 13 residues. CDR1 and CDR2 from the germline V gene are SGHTA and FQGNSA. The CDR3 nucleotides are TGTGCCAGCAGCAAGGAATGGGGGACGCGGGCTTTCTTT. Amino acids: CASSKEWGTRAFF.

This clone was picked up a small number of times. The chain has TRBV10-2 and TRBJ2-7, with D unresolved. V was pared by 8 bases and J by 3 bases, with 8 bases between. This CDR3 is built from 11 residues. In germline, CDR1 is WSHSY, CDR2 SAAADI. This CDR3 reads CASGPGYEQYF. Written as DNA, the CDR3 is TGCGCCAGCGGACCAGGCTACGAGCAGTACTTC.

This chain uses TRBV7-7 with TRBJ2-5; 8 bases are shared with TRBD2. CDR1 and CDR2 from the germline V gene are SSHAT and FNYEAQ (reference sequence). Trimming at V came to 1 base and at J to 2 bases, leaving 6 bases not matched to a gene. This CDR3 comprises 16 residues. DNA for the CDR3: TGTGCCAGCAGCTTAGAGTACGGGGGGGAACAAGAGACCCAGTACTTC. Translating gives CASSLEYGGEQETQYF.

The chain carries TRBV2 and TRBJ1-2; the D gene is possibly TRBD1 (5 bases). V was trimmed by 4 bases and J by 13 bases, leaving 19 bases between them. The germline V gene has CDR1 SNHLY and CDR2 FYNNEI. The CDR3 runs to 13 residues. The CDR3 sequence: CASSGGGGEGVTF. The DNA for the CDR3 is TGTGCCAGCAGTGGGGGTGGAGGGGAGGGCGTCACCTTC.

This chain's CDR3 is CASSLGQGSGPQHF. CDR3 DNA sequence: TGTGCCAGCAGCCTCGGACAGGGCTCGGGGCCCCAGCATTTT. This chain connects TRBV6-6 to TRBJ1-5; 8 bases match TRBD1. The germline V gene has CDR1 MNHNY and CDR2 SVGAGI (reference sequence). The CDR3 contains 14 residues. V shed 6 bases, J shed 9 bases, and the junction held 10 bases outside the gene matches.

The V gene is TRBV29-1, the J gene TRBJ2-7; D possibly uses TRBD1 or TRBD2 (6 bases each). Trimming stripped 2 bases from V and 3 bases from J, with 17 bases between. Germline CDR1 is SQVTM and CDR2 is ANQGSEA. The CDR3 length is 15 residues. DNA for the CDR3: TGCAGCGTTGAAACGATTATGGGGGGCGGCTACGAGCAGTACTTC. As protein: CSVETIMGGGYEQYF.